This T cell receptor beta chain was observed in a study of beta chain features in type 1 diabetes. The study reverse transcribed the entire isolated RNA, so it sequenced expressed TCRB transcripts. TCRdb keeps only in-frame clones here, not all; method: immunoSEQ multiplex PCR. The sample has 810,000 or so clones; about a sixth are singletons. Specimen: naive CD4+ T cells from blood. This receptor was taken from a woman aged 18-29 years in good health.

CDR3 in DNA: TGTGCCAGCAGGGGACAGGGGGATTCACCCCTCCACTTT. It specifies CASRGQGDSPLHF. This rearrangement joins TRBV27 to TRBJ1-6, with 11 bases identical to TRBD1. Trimming took 6 bases from V and 8 from J; bases not matched to a gene: 0. Germline loops: CDR1 MNHEY, CDR2 SMNVEV (reference sequence). The CDR3 spans 13 residues.